Following are 15 T cell receptor beta chains from one sample sequenced in a study of identical twins. TCRdb re-called the 5' RACE reads through MiXCR, storing one row per CDR3 protein. Among roughly 690,000 distinct CDR3 sequences listed, around 20% were seen once. The same data also contributed to another study, on T cells expressing NK-cell markers.

Sequenced material: PBMCs. These receptors were obtained from a woman aged 18 to 35 in good health.

This clonotype turned up a few times. V usage is TRBV6-1 and J usage is TRBJ2-3, with D unresolved. The CDR3 covers 16 residues. CDR1 MNHNS and CDR2 SASEGT come from the germline V gene. V lost 7 bases and J lost 0, with 17 bases in between. The CDR3, as DNA: TGTGCCAGCACCCGCGATCGGTCAGCTAGCACAGATACGCAGTATTTT. Encoded protein: CASTRDRSASTDTQYF.

This clonotype was counted many times. The chain combines TRBV29-1 with TRBJ2-1; D perhaps matches TRBD2 (7 bases). The ends were cut back, 4 bases at V and 3 bases at J, with 19 bases in the middle. CDR1 and CDR2 (germline): SQVTM, ANQGSEA. There are 16 residues in the CDR3. The CDR3 DNA reads as TGCAGCGTTGGAGGGGGGGGGACACTGATCTACAATGAGCAGTTCTTC. It codes for CSVGGGGTLIYNEQFF.

The chain employs TRBV7-2 and TRBJ2-5, with D uncertain. The germline V gene has CDR1 SGHTA and CDR2 FQGNSA. CDR3 length equals 13 residues. V lost 4 bases to trimming and J lost 5 bases, with 11 bases between them. CDR3 nucleotide sequence: TGTGCCAGCAGCTACGATTCCGAGGAGACCCAGTACTTC. It translates to CASSYDSEETQYF.

In this sample, this clonotype turned up many times. This rearrangement joins TRBV29-1 to TRBJ1-1; TRBD1 is a possible D gene (5 bases). The germline V gene encodes CDR1 SQVTM and CDR2 ANQGSEA. Trimming took 3 bases from V and 1 from J, leaving 9 bases between them. The length of the CDR3 is 13 residues. CDR3 amino acids: CSVEKGTNTEAFF. CDR3 bases: TGCAGCGTTGAGAAGGGGACGAACACTGAAGCTTTCTTT.

There are a few counts of this clonotype. This sequence joins TRBV4-3 and TRBJ2-2; D uncertain. The CDR3 is made up of 13 amino acids. CDR1 is LGHNA, CDR2 YSLEER, per germline. V was clipped by 0 bases and J by 7 bases, with 6 bases between them. DNA for the CDR3: TGCGCCAGCAGCCAAGAGAAATTCGGGGAGCTGTTTTTT. Translation gives CASSQEKFGELFF.

This rearrangement joins TRBV5-1 to TRBJ2-1, with D unresolved. Trimming left V 4 bases short and J 6 bases short, with 11 bases between. The CDR3 length is 13 residues. CDR1 is SGHRS, CDR2 YFSETQ, per germline. The CDR3 sequence is CASSPEPVNEQFF. The DNA of the CDR3 is TGCGCCAGCAGCCCCGAGCCTGTCAATGAGCAGTTCTTC.

This chain connects TRBV15 to TRBJ2-2, with 9 nucleotides matching TRBD2. V lost 8 bases to trimming and J lost 6 bases; unmatched junction nucleotides: 13. CDR1 LNHNV and CDR2 YYDKDF come from the germline V gene (reference sequence). This CDR3 contains 16 residues. Here the CDR3 reads CATGIRTSVLAGELFF. CDR3 DNA sequence: TGTGCCACCGGAATTCGGACTAGCGTGCTGGCCGGGGAGCTGTTTTTT.

V and J are TRBV11-2 and TRBJ2-5; TRBD2 is a possible D gene (6 bases). CDR1 is SGHAT and CDR2 is FQNNGV in the germline V gene. The V and J ends lost 8 bases and 5 bases respectively, with 18 bases between them. The CDR3 has 14 amino acids. The CDR3 nucleotides are TGTGCCAGCCGCCTCGGGGGTTCGGGCGAGACCCAGTACTTC. Translating it yields CASRLGGSGETQYF.

The rearrangement uses TRBV29-1 and TRBJ2-5, with 9 bases fitting TRBD2. The CDR3 is 14 residues long. V shed 7 bases, J shed 5 bases, and the junction held 11 bases outside the gene matches. Looked up from germline, CDR1 is SQVTM and CDR2 is ANQGSEA. CDR3 amino acids: CSAVASTSGETQYF. CDR3 nucleotides: TGCAGCGCTGTCGCATCAACTAGCGGGGAGACCCAGTACTTC.

J is TRBJ2-6 and V is TRBV12-3 or TRBV12-4, with D perhaps given as TRBD1 or TRBD2 (5 bases each). This CDR3 has 18 amino acids. The V end was cut by 6 bases, the J end by 0 bases, with 18 bases between. The DNA for the CDR3 is TGTGCCAGCAGGGGACCTACCCCGACCTACTCTGGGGCCAACGTCCTGACTTTC. It codes for CASRGPTPTYSGANVLTF.

This clonotype was detected ten times or more. The V call is TRBV20-1, the J call TRBJ2-1, with D perhaps matching TRBD1 or TRBD2 (6 bases each). V was trimmed by 6 bases and J by 6 bases, leaving 18 bases between them. The CDR3 contains 14 residues. CDR1 and CDR2 (germline): DFQATT, SNEGSKA (reference sequence). The CDR3 nucleotides read TGCAGTGCACTTCAGTCGTGGGGGGCCAATGAGCAGTTCTTC. Protein product: CSALQSWGANEQFF.

On this clonotype: This could be a read error, since a much larger clone is one nucleotide away. This rearrangement joins TRBV5-8 to TRBJ2-1; no clear D. This CDR3 is built from 15 residues. V lost 5 bases, J lost 4 bases, and 16 bases lay in between. Germline assignment: CDR1 SGHTS and CDR2 YDEGEE. The CDR3 here is CASRPGPLLYNEQFF. The CDR3 coding sequence is TGTGCCAGCAGACCCGGACCCCTATTATACAATGAGCAGTTCTTC.

The J gene is TRBJ2-2, the V gene TRBV12-3 or TRBV12-4, with 7 bases matching TRBD1. With V trimmed by 6 bases and J by 1 base, 8 bases remained unmatched. The CDR3 is 16 amino acids. CDR3 sequence reads: CASRLPGQVNTGELFF. The CDR3 region has the DNA TGTGCCAGCAGGTTACCCGGACAGGTGAACACCGGGGAGCTGTTTTTT.

The V and J genes are TRBV20-1 and TRBJ2-1; D possibly uses TRBD1 or TRBD2 (5 bases each). CDR1 is DFQATT and CDR2 is SNEGSKA in the germline V gene (reference sequence). V lost 0 bases and J 9 bases, leaving 15 bases between the germline ends. The CDR3 has 14 residues. The CDR3 loop is CSARDREGRGEQFF. The CDR3 coding sequence is TGCAGTGCTAGAGATCGAGAGGGGCGCGGTGAGCAGTTCTTC.

This clonotype was found many times. The genes are TRBV12-3 or TRBV12-4 and TRBJ1-1; 7 nucleotides line up with TRBD1. The CDR3 length is 15 residues. V was pared by 3 bases and J by 0 bases, with 4 bases of the junction left unmatched. The CDR3 region is CASSFAGQMNTEAFF. CDR3 sequence (DNA): TGTGCCAGCAGTTTTGCGGGACAGATGAACACTGAAGCTTTCTTT.